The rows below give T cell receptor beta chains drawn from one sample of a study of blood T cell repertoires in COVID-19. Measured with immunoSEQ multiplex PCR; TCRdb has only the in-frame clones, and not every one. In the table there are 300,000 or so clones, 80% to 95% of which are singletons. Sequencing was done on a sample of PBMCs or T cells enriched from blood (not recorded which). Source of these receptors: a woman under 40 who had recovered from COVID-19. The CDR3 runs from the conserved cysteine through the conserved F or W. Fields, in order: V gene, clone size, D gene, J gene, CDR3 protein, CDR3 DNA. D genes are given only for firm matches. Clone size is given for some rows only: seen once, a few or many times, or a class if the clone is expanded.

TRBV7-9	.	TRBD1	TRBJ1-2	CASSHYRGGDGYTF	TGTGCCAGCAGCCACTACAGGGGTGGGGATGGCTACACCTTC
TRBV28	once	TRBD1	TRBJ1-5	CASSLWGQGGQPQHF	TGTGCCAGCAGTTTATGGGGACAGGGGGGTCAGCCCCAGCATTTT
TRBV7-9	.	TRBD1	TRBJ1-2	CASSPTDRDGYTF	TGTGCCAGCAGCCCCACTGACAGGGATGGCTACACCTTC
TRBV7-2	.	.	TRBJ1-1	CASSLEGGLTEAFF	TGTGCCAGCAGCTTAGAGGGGGGGTTGACTGAAGCTTTCTTT
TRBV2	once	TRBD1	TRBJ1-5	CASSLTGTVNQPQHF	TGTGCCAGCAGTCTTACCGGGACAGTAAATCAGCCCCAGCATTTT
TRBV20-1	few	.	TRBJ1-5	CSASRAEYSNQPQHF	TGCAGTGCTAGTCGCGCGGAATATAGCAATCAGCCCCAGCATTTT
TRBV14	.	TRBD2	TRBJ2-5	CASSQGLAGERETQYF	TGTGCCAGCAGCCAAGGGCTAGCGGGAGAAAGAGAGACCCAGTACTTC
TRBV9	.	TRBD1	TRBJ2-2	CASSVEDRGISGELFF	TGTGCCAGCAGCGTAGAGGACAGGGGGATCTCCGGGGAGCTGTTTTTT
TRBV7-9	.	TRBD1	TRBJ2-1	CASSFQGASGEQFF	TGTGCCAGCAGCTTTCAGGGGGCATCGGGTGAGCAGTTCTTC
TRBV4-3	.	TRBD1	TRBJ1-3	CASSQDFGTGTGNTIYF	TGCGCCAGCAGCCAAGATTTTGGGACAGGGACGGGAAACACCATATATTTT
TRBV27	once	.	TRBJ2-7	CASSFGQGREQYF	TGTGCCAGCAGTTTCGGGCAGGGCCGGGAGCAGTACTTC
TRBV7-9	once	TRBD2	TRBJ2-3	CASSPASGSGDTQYF	TGTGCCAGCAGCCCCGCTAGCGGGAGTGGTGATACGCAGTATTTT
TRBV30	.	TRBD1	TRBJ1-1	CAWKRGTDWANTEAFF	TGTGCCTGGAAGAGGGGGACAGACTGGGCAAACACTGAAGCTTTCTTT
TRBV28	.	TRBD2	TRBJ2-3	CASSHTMGSGGGMNTQYF	TGTGCCAGCAGCCACACTATGGGTAGCGGGGGGGGGATGAATACGCAGTATTTT
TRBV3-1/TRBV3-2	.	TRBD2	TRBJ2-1	CASSKTSASSSYNEQFF	TGTGCCAGCAGCAAAACTAGCGCGTCGAGCTCCTACAATGAGCAGTTCTTC
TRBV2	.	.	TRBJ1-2	CASSEEFQGLDGYTF	TGTGCCAGCAGTGAGGAGTTCCAGGGCTTGGATGGGTACACCTTC
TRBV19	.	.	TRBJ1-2	CASSITGYGYTF	TGTGCCAGTAGTATAACAGGCTATGGCTACACCTTC
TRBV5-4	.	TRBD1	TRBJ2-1	CASSSPAGGSEQFF	TGTGCCAGCAGCTCGCCTGCAGGGGGTAGTGAGCAGTTCTTC
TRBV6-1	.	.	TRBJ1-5	CASSERGAIGPNQPQHF	TGTGCCAGCAGTGAACGGGGGGCAATAGGTCCAAATCAGCCCCAGCATTTT
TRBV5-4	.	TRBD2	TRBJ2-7	CASSQGLPYEQYF	TGTGCCAGCAGCCAGGGACTACCCTACGAGCAGTACTTC
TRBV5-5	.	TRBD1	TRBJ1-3	CASSLGPTGGSGGNTIYF	TGTGCCAGCAGCTTGGGGCCAACAGGGGGATCTGGTGGAAACACCATATATTTT
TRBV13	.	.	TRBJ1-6	CASSQGRGKADSPLHF	TGTGCCAGCAGCCAAGGGAGAGGGAAGGCGGATTCACCCCTCCACTTT
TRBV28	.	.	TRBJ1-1	CASSLEQGLRGNTEAFF	TGTGCCAGCAGTTTAGAACAAGGCCTTAGGGGGAACACTGAAGCTTTCTTT
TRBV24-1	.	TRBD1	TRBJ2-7	CATSDSTGGSFYEQYF	TGTGCCACCAGTGACTCAACAGGGGGTTCTTTCTACGAGCAGTACTTC
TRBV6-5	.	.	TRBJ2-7	CASSKRVWSSYEQYF	TGTGCCAGCAGTAAACGGGTCTGGAGCTCCTACGAGCAGTACTTC
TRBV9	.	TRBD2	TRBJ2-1	CASSVELAGYNEQFF	TGTGCCAGCAGCGTAGAACTAGCGGGGTACAATGAGCAGTTCTTC